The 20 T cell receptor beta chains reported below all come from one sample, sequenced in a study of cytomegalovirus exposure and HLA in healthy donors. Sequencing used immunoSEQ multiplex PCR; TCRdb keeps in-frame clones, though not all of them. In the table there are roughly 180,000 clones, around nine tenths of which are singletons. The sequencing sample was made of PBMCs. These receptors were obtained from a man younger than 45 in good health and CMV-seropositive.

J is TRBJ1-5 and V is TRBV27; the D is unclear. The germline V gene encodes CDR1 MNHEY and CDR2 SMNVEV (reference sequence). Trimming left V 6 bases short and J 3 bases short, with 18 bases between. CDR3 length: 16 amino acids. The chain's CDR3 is CASRTRATAPNQPQHF. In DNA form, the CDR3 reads TGTGCCAGCAGGACGAGGGCAACCGCCCCCAATCAGCCCCAGCATTTT.

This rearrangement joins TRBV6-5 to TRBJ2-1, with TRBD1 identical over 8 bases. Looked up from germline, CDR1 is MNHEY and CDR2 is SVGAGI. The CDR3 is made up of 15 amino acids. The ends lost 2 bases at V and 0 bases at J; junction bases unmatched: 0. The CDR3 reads CASSYTGGSYNEQFF. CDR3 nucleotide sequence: TGTGCCAGCAGTTACACAGGGGGCTCCTACAATGAGCAGTTCTTC.

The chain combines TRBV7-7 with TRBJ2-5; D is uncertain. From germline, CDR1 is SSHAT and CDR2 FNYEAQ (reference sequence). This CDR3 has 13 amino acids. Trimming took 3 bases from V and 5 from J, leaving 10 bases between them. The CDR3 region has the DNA TGTGCCAGCAGCTTTAACGGTGGGGAGACCCAGTACTTC. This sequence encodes CASSFNGGETQYF. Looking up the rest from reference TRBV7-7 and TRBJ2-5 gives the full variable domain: GAGVSQSPRYKVTKRGQDVTLRCDPISSHATLYWYQQALGQGPEFLTYFNYEAQPDKSGLPSDRFSAERPEGSISTLTIQRTEQRDSAMYRCASSFNGGETQYFGPGTRLLVL.

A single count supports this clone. This chain's CDR3 is CASNDGSGEQFF. The DNA for the CDR3 is TGTGCCAGCAATGACGGGTCGGGGGAGCAGTTCTTC. The chain employs TRBV9 and TRBJ2-1, with TRBD2 as a possible D gene (5 bases). Germline V gene lookup returns CDR1 SGDLS and CDR2 YYNGEE. With 6 bases removed from V and 10 bases from J, the gap between germline ends came to 14 bases. The CDR3 consists of 12 residues.

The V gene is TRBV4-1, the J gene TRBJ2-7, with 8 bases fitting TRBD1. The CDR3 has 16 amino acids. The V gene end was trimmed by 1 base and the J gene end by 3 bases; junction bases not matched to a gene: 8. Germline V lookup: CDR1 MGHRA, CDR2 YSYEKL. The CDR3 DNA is TGCGCCAGCAGCCAAGCCGGGGACAGGTTAGACTACGAGCAGTACTTC. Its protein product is CASSQAGDRLDYEQYF.

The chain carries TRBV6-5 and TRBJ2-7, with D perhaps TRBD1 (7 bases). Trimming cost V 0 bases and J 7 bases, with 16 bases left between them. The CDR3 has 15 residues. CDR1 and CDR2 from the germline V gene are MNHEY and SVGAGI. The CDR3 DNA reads TGTGCCAGCAGTTACTCCGGGCGGGACAGAAAAGAGCAGTACTTC. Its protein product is CASSYSGRDRKEQYF.

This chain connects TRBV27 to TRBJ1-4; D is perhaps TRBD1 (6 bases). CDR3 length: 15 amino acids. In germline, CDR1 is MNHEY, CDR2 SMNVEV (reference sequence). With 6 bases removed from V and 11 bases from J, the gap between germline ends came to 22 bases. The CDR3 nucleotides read TGTGCCAGCAGCCTGACTCCGGGACAAGGGGAGAAACTGTTTTTT. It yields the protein CASSLTPGQGEKLFF.

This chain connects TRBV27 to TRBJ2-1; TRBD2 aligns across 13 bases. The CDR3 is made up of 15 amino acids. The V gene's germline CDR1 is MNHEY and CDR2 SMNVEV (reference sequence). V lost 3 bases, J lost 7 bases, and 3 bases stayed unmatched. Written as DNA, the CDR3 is TGTGCCAGCAGTTTCGGGACTAGCGGGAAGAATGAGCAGTTCTTC. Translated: CASSFGTSGKNEQFF.

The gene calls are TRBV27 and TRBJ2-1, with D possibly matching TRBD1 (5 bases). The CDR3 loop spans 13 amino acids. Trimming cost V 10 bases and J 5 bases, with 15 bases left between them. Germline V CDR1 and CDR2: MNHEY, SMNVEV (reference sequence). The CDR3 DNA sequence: TGTGCCACCACGGACACCGCGGACAATGAGCAGTTCTTC. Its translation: CATTDTADNEQFF.

In DNA form, the CDR3 reads TGTGCCAGCAGCTTACGGATGTTCTCCTACGAGCAGTACTTC. Its translation: CASSLRMFSYEQYF. The chain employs TRBV11-3 and TRBJ2-7, with D unclear. V was shortened by 2 bases and J by 0 bases, with 8 bases between the two germline ends. This CDR3 has 14 amino acids. CDR1 and CDR2 (germline): SGHNT, YENEEA.

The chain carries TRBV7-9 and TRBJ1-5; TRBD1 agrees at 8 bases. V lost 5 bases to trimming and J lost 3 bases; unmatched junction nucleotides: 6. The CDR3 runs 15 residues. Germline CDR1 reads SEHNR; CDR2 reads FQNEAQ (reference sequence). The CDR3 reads CASSPVTGDNQPQHF. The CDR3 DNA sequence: TGTGCCAGCAGCCCCGTGACAGGGGACAATCAGCCCCAGCATTTT. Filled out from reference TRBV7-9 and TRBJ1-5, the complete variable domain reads DTGVSQNPRHKITKRGQNVTFRCDPISEHNRLYWYRQTLGQGPEFLTYFQNEAQLEKSRLLSDRFSAERPKGSFSTLEIQRTEQGDSAMYLCASSPVTGDNQPQHFGDGTRLSIL.

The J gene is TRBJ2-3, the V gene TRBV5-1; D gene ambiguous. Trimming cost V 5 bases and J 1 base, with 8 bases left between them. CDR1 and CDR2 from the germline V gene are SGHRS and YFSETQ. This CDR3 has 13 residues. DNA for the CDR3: TGCGCCAGCAGGGAAGTGGGCACAGATACGCAGTATTTT. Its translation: CASREVGTDTQYF.

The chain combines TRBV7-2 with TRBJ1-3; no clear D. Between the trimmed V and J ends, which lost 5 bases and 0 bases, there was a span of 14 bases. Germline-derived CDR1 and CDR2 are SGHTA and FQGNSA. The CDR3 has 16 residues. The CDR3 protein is CASSPLLANSGNTIYF. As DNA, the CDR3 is TGTGCCAGCAGCCCCCTTCTAGCCAACTCTGGAAACACCATATATTTT. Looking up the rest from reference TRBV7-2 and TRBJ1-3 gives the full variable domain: GAGVSQSPSNKVTEKGKDVELRCDPISGHTALYWYRQSLGQGLEFLIYFQGNSAPDKSGLPSDRFSAERTGGSVSTLTIQRTQQEDSAVYLCASSPLLANSGNTIYFGEGSWLTVV.

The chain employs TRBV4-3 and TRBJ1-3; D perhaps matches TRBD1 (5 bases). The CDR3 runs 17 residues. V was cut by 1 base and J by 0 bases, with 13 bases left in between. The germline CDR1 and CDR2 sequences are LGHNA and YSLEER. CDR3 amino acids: CASSQAMRGLSGNTIYF. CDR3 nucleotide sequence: TGCGCCAGCAGCCAAGCGATGCGGGGACTCTCTGGAAACACCATATATTTT.

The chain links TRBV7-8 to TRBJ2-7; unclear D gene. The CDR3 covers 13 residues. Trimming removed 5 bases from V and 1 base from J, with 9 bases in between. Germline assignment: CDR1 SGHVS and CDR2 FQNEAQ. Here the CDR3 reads CASSLSGSYEQYF. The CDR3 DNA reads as TGTGCCAGCAGCCTATCCGGATCCTACGAGCAGTACTTC.

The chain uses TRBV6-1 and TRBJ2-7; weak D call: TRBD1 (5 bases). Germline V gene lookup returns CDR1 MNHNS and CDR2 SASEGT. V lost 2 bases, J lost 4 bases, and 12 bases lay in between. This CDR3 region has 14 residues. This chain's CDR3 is CASSELAGKYEQYF. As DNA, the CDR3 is TGTGCCAGCAGTGAATTGGCAGGGAAGTACGAGCAGTACTTC.

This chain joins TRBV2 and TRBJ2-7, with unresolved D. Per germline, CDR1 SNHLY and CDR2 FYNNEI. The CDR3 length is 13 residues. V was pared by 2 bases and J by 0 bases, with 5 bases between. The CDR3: CASSEQNSYEQYF. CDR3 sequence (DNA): TGTGCCAGCAGTGAACAGAACTCCTACGAGCAGTACTTC.

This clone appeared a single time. The CDR3, as DNA: TGTGCCAGCAGCTCCGGACAGATTAATCAGCCCCAGCATTTT. Translating gives CASSSGQINQPQHF. This chain joins TRBV5-6 and TRBJ1-5; D is perhaps TRBD1 (6 bases). V was pared by 3 bases and J by 4 bases, with 11 bases between. Per germline, CDR1 SGHDT and CDR2 YYEEEE. The CDR3 has 14 residues.

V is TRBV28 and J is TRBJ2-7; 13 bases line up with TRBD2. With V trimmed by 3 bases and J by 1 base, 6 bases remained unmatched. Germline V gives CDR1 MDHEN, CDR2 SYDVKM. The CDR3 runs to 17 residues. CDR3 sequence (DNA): TGTGCCAGCAGTTTCAGGACTAGCGGGAGTATGTCCTACGAGCAGTACTTC. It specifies CASSFRTSGSMSYEQYF.

This chain's CDR3 is CASSLQGVDEQYF. The CDR3 DNA follows: TGTGCCAGCAGCTTACAGGGGGTCGACGAGCAGTACTTC. This chain connects TRBV5-6 to TRBJ2-7; 8 bases are shared with TRBD1. V lost 2 bases and J lost 5; bases outside the gene matches: 3. The CDR3 has 13 amino acids. Looked up from germline, CDR1 is SGHDT and CDR2 is YYEEEE.